The subject of this entry is one T cell receptor (beta chain). The data belong to a study of CD8 T cells in ankylosing spondylitis. V lost 2 bases to trimming and J lost 7 bases, with 12 bases between them. The CDR3 contains 13 residues. TCRdb re-called the 5' RACE reads with MiXCR, one entry per CDR3 protein. The repertoire holds approximately 350,000 distinct CDR3 sequences, with more than 20% as singletons. The receptor comes from a male donor with ankylosing spondylitis or in good health (not recorded which). The chain is built from TRBV12-3 or TRBV12-4 and TRBJ2-7; D remains unclear. The specimen sequenced was blood, either unsorted or a sorted T cell fraction (not recorded which). The CDR3: CASSLRISGEQYF. CDR3 sequence (DNA): TGTGCCAGCAGTTTAAGAATTTCGGGTGAGCAGTACTTC.